This T cell receptor (beta chain) is from a study of blood T cell repertoires in COVID-19. The CDR3 length is 12 residues. V gave up 6 bases and J gave up 6 bases, with 11 bases separating them. Generated by immunoSEQ multiplex PCR, the TCRdb table keeps only in-frame clones and is missing some. The sample carries about 130,000 clones, 88% recorded once. The chain links TRBV12-3 or TRBV12-4 to TRBJ1-2, with D perhaps matching TRBD1 (5 bases). Sample: peripheral blood. The TCR sequence derives from a man between 50 and 59 years old with acute or convalescent COVID-19. CDR3 region: CASRDQGHGYTF. Written as DNA, the CDR3 is TGTGCCAGCAGGGATCAGGGTCATGGCTACACCTTC.